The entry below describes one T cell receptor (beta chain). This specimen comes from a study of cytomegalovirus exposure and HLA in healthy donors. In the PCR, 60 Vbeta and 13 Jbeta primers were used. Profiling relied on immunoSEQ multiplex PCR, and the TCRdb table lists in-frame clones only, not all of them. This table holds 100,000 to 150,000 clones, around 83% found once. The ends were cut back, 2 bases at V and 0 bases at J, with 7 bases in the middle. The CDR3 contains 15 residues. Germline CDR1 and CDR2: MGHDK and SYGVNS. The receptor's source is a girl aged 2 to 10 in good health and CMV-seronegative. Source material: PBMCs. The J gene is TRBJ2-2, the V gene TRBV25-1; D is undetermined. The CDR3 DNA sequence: TGTGCCAGCAGTGAACGGTCGGCGAACACCGGGGAGCTGTTTTTT. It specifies CASSERSANTGELFF.